These 9 T cell receptor beta chains came from one sample sequenced in a study of T cell repertoires in cytomegalovirus infection. Each CDR3 protein is one row after TCRdb ran MiXCR on the reads. This sample has about 230,000 distinct CDR3 sequences, with approximately 22% found just once. Sequencing input: CD8+ T cells from PBMCs. The receptor set was obtained from a human donor in good health (CMV status not recorded). Some clones in this sample may be carry-over from other donors' samples.

The chain is built from TRBV2 and TRBJ2-7, with 10 bases aligning to TRBD2. From germline, CDR1 is SNHLY and CDR2 FYNNEI. The CDR3 length is 12 residues. J gave up 3 bases and V 7 bases, and 0 bases lay outside the gene matches. Here the CDR3 DNA reads TGTGCCAGCATAGCGGGGGGCTACGAGCAGTACTTC. Its protein product is CASIAGGYEQYF. The complete variable domain, with remaining parts taken from reference TRBV2 and TRBJ2-7, reads EPEVTQTPSHQVTQMGQEVILRCVPISNHLYFYWYRQILGQKVEFLVSFYNNEISEKSEIFDDQFSVERPDGSNFTLKIRSTKLEDSAMYFCASIAGGYEQYFGPGTRLTVT.

This clonotype was observed a few times. V and J are TRBV27 and TRBJ2-1; no reliable D call. Germline V CDR1 and CDR2: MNHEY, SMNVEV (reference sequence). Trimming pared 4 bases from V and 9 bases from J, leaving 16 bases between. This CDR3 comprises 14 residues. CDR3 protein: CASSSSAWAGEQFF. The CDR3 nucleotides are TGTGCCAGCAGTTCGTCCGCGTGGGCCGGTGAGCAGTTCTTC.

This rearrangement joins TRBV14 to TRBJ2-1, with 7 bases aligning to TRBD2. The CDR3 sequence is 15 residues long. V trimming: 3 bases; J trimming: 5 bases; junction bases outside the gene matches: 7. The germline V gene encodes CDR1 SGHDN and CDR2 FVKESK. CDR3 DNA: TGTGCCAGCAGCCACCCCGGGACTATCCACAATGAGCAGTTCTTC. This translates into CASSHPGTIHNEQFF.

This clonotype was recorded many times. The chain is built from TRBV7-6 and TRBJ2-7, with 11 nucleotides matching TRBD2. This CDR3 is built from 14 residues. J lost 7 bases, V lost 5 bases, and 7 bases had no gene match. Germline V gene data show CDR1 as SGHVS and CDR2 as FNYEAQ. In DNA form, the CDR3 reads TGTGCCAGCAGCCAGGGGACTAGCGGCCTGGAGCAGTACTTC. It is translated as CASSQGTSGLEQYF.

This clonotype was observed a handful of times. The chain carries TRBV19 and TRBJ2-1, with 10 nucleotides matching TRBD2. Germline assignment: CDR1 LNHDA and CDR2 SQIVND (reference sequence). Unmatched junction bases numbered 5, after V lost 5 bases and J lost 4 bases. The CDR3 covers 15 residues. The chain's CDR3 is CASSSIAGGYNEQFF. The CDR3 bases are TGTGCCAGTAGTTCAATAGCGGGGGGATACAATGAGCAGTTCTTC.

The chain carries TRBV20-1 and TRBJ1-1; the D is unclear. This CDR3 region has 11 residues. V was clipped by 5 bases and J by 5 bases, with 9 bases between them. CDR1 is DFQATT and CDR2 is SNEGSKA in the germline V gene (reference sequence). In nucleotides, the CDR3 is TGCAGTGCTGTCGACGATACTGAAGCTTTCTTT. This sequence encodes CSAVDDTEAFF.

The gene calls are TRBV20-1 and TRBJ2-7; 7 positions agree with TRBD2. This CDR3 spans 15 amino acids. V lost 3 bases, J lost 2 bases, and 10 bases stayed unmatched. The germline V gene encodes CDR1 DFQATT and CDR2 SNEGSKA (reference sequence). CDR3 bases: TGCAGTGCTAGTAATCTAGGCGGGGGTCCCTACGAGCAGTACTTC. It codes for CSASNLGGGPYEQYF.

This clonotype was counted a few times. The chain carries TRBV14 and TRBJ2-7; 10 bases match TRBD1. Trimming at V came to 4 bases and at J to 2 bases, leaving 5 bases not matched to a gene. The CDR3 consists of 15 residues. Germline V gene sequence: CDR1 SGHDN, CDR2 FVKESK. The CDR3 spells CASSLLGTGAYEQYF. DNA of the CDR3: TGTGCCAGCAGCCTACTCGGGACAGGGGCCTACGAGCAGTACTTC. Together with reference TRBV14 and TRBJ2-7, the CDR3 gives the full variable domain: EAGVTQFPSHSVIEKGQTVTLRCDPISGHDNLYWYRRVMGKEIKFLLHFVKESKQDESGMPNNRFLAERTGGTYSTLKVQPAELEDSGVYFCASSLLGTGAYEQYFGPGTRLTVT.

This clonotype was found a few times. The V and J genes are TRBV28 and TRBJ2-5; 7 positions match TRBD2. V lost 4 bases and J lost 3; bases outside the gene matches: 2. Germline V gives CDR1 MDHEN, CDR2 SYDVKM. The CDR3 is 13 amino acids. The CDR3 DNA follows: TGTGCCAGCAGTTCGGGACTAAAAGAGACCCAGTACTTC. As protein: CASSSGLKETQYF.